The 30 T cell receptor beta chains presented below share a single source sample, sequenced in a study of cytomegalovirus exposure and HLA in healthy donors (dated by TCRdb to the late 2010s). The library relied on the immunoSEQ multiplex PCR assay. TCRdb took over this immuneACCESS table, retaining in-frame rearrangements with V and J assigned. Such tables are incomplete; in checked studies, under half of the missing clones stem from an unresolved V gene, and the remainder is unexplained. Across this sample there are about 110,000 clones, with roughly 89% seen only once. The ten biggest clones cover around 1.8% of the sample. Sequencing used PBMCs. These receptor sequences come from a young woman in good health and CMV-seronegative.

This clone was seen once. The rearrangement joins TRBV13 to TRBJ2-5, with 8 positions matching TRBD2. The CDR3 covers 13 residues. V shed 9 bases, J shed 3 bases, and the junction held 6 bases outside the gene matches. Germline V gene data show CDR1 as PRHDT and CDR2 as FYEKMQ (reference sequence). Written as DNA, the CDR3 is TGTGCCAGTGCATCGACTAGCGAAGAGACCCAGTACTTC. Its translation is CASASTSEETQYF.

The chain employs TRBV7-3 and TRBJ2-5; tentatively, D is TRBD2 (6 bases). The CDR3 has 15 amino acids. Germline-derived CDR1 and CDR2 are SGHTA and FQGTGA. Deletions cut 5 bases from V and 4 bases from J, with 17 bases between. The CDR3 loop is CASSPKEASVETQYF. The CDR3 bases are TGTGCCAGCAGCCCTAAAGAGGCTAGCGTAGAGACCCAGTACTTC.

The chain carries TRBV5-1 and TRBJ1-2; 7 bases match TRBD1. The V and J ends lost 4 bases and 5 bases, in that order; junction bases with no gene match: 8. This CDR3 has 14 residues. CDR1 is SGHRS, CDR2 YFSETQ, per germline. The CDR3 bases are TGCGCCAGCAGCCCGGACAGGCCTACTTATGGCTACACCTTC. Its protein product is CASSPDRPTYGYTF.

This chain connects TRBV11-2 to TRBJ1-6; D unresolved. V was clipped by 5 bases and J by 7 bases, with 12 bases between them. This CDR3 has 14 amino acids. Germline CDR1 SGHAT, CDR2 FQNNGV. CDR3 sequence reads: CASSPGPGNSPLHF. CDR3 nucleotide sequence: TGTGCCAGCAGCCCAGGACCGGGAAATTCACCCCTCCACTTT. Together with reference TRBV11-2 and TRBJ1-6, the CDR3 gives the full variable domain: EAGVAQSPRYKIIEKRQSVAFWCNPISGHATLYWYQQILGQGPKLLIQFQNNGVVDDSQLPKDRFSAERLKGVDSTLKIQPAKLEDSAVYLCASSPGPGNSPLHFGNGTRLTVT.

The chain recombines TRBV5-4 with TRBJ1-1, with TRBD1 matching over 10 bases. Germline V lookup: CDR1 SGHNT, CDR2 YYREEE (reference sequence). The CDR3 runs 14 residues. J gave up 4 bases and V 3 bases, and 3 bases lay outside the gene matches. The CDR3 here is CASSSTGGGTEAFF. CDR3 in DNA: TGTGCCAGCAGCTCGACAGGGGGCGGCACTGAAGCTTTCTTT.

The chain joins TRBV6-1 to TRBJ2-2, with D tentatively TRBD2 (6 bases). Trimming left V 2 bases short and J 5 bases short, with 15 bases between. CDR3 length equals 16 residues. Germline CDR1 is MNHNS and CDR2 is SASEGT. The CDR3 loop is CASSERGLRETGELFF. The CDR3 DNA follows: TGTGCCAGCAGTGAAAGAGGGCTTCGGGAGACCGGGGAGCTGTTTTTT.

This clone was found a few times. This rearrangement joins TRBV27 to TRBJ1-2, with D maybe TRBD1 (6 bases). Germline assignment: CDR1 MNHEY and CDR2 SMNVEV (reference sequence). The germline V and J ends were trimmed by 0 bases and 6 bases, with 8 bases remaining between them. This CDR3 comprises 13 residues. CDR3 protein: CASSLSQGDGYTF. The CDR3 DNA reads TGTGCCAGCAGTTTATCACAGGGCGATGGCTACACCTTC.

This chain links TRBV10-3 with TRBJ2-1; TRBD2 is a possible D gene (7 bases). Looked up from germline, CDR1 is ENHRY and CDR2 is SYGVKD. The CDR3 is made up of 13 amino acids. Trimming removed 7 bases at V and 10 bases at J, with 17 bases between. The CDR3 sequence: CAIKAAGAQEQFF. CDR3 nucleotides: TGTGCCATCAAGGCTGCGGGGGCTCAGGAGCAGTTCTTC.

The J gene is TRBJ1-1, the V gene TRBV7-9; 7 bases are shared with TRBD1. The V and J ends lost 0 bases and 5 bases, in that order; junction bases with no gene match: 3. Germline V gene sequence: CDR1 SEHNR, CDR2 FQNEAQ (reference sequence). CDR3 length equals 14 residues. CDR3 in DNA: TGTGCCAGCAGCTTAGCAGGGGGCACTACTGAAGCTTTCTTT. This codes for CASSLAGGTTEAFF.

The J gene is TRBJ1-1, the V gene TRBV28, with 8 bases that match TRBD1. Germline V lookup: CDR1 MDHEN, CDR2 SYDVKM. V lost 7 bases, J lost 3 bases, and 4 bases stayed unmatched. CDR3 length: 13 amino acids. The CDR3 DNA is TGTGCCAGCACCCCGGACAGGGACACTGAAGCTTTCTTT. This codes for CASTPDRDTEAFF.

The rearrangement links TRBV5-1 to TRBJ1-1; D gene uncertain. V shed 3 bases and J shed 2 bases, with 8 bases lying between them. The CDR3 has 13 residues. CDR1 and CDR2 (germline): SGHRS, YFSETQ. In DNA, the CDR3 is TGCGCCAGCAGCTCCGGGAGTAACACTGAAGCTTTCTTT. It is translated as CASSSGSNTEAFF.

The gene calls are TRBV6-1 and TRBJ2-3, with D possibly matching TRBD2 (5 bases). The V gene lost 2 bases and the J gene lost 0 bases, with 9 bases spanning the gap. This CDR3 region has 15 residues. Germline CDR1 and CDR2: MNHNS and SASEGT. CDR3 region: CASSERRGSTDTQYF. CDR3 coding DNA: TGTGCCAGCAGTGAAAGGAGAGGGAGCACAGATACGCAGTATTTT.

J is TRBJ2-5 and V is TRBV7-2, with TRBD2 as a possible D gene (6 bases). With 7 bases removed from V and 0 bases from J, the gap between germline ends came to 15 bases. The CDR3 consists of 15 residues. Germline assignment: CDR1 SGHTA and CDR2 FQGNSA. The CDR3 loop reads CASTLFGGNQETQYF. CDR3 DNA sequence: TGTGCCAGCACCCTGTTCGGGGGAAACCAAGAGACCCAGTACTTC. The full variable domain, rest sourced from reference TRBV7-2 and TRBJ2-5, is GAGVSQSPSNKVTEKGKDVELRCDPISGHTALYWYRQSLGQGLEFLIYFQGNSAPDKSGLPSDRFSAERTGGSVSTLTIQRTQQEDSAVYLCASTLFGGNQETQYFGPGTRLLVL.

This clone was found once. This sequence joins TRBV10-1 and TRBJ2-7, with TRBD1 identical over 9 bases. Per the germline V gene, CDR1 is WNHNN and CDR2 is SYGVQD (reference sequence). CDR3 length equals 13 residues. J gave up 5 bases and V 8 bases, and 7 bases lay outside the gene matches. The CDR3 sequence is CASSGQGYNEQYF. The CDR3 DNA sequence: TGCGCCAGCTCGGGACAGGGATACAACGAGCAGTACTTC.

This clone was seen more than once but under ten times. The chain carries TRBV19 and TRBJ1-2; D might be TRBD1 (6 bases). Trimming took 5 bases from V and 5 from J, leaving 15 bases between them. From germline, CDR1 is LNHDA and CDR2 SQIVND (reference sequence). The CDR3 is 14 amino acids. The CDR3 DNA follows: TGTGCCAGTAGTTCCCCACAGGGATGGTATGGCTACACCTTC. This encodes CASSSPQGWYGYTF. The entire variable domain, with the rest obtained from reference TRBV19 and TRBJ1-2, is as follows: DGGITQSPKYLFRKEGQNVTLSCEQNLNHDAMYWYRQDPGQGLRLIYYSQIVNDFQKGDIAEGYSVSREKKESFPLTVTSAQKNPTAFYLCASSSPQGWYGYTFGSGTRLTVV.

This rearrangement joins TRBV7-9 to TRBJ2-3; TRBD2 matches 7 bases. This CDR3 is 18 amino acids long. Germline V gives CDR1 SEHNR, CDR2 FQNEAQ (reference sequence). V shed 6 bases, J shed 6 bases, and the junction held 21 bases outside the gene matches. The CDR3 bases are TGTGCCAGCAGAACTACTTTCAAAGGGACTACACCCACGGATACGCAGTATTTT. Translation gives CASRTTFKGTTPTDTQYF. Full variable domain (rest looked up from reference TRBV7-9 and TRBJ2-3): DTGVSQNPRHKITKRGQNVTFRCDPISEHNRLYWYRQTLGQGPEFLTYFQNEAQLEKSRLLSDRFSAERPKGSFSTLEIQRTEQGDSAMYLCASRTTFKGTTPTDTQYFGPGTRLTVL.

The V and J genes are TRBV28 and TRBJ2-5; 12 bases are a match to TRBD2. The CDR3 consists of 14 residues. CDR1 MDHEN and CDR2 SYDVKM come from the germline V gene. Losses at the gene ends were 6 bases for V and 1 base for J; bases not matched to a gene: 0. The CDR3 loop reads CASRGLAGQETQYF. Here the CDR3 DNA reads TGTGCCAGCAGGGGACTAGCGGGCCAAGAGACCCAGTACTTC.

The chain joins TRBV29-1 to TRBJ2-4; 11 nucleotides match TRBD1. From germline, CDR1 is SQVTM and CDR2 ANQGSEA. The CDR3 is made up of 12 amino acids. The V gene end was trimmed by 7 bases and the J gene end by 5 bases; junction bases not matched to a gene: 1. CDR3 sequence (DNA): TGCAGCGCGGGACAGGGGGAAAACATTCAGTACTTC. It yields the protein CSAGQGENIQYF.

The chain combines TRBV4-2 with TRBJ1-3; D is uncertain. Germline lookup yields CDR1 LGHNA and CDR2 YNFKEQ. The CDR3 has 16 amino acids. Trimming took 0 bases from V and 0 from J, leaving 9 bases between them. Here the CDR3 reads CASSQDRRGSGNTIYF. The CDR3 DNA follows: TGTGCCAGCAGCCAAGATCGACGGGGCTCTGGAAACACCATATATTTT.

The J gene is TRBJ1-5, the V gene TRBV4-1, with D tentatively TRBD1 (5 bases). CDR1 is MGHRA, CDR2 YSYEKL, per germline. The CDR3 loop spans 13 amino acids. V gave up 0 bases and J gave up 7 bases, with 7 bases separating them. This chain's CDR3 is CASSQDHRQPQHF. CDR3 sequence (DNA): TGCGCCAGCAGCCAAGATCACAGGCAGCCCCAGCATTTT.

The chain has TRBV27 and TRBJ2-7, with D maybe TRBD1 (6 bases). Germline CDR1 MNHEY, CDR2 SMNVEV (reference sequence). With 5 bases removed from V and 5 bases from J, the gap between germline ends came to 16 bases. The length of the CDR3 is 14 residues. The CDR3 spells CASSMTGLGDEQYF. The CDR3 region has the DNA TGTGCCAGCAGTATGACAGGACTTGGCGACGAGCAGTACTTC.

The CDR3 DNA sequence: TGCGCCAGCAGCCAAGATTTGCGGGACAGGCCCTACAATGAGCAGTTCTTC. This gives the protein CASSQDLRDRPYNEQFF. This sequence joins TRBV4-1 and TRBJ2-1, with TRBD1 identical over 8 bases. The CDR3 sequence is 17 residues long. The V segment lost 0 bases and the J segment 2 bases; nucleotides outside the gene matches: 6. Germline CDR1 MGHRA, CDR2 YSYEKL.

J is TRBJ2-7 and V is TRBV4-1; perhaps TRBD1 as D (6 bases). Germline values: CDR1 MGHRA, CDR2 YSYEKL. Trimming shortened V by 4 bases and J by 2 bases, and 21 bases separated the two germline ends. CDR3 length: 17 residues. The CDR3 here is CASSRLRIGTRPYEQYF. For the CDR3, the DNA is TGCGCCAGCAGCCGCCTTCGTATCGGGACAAGGCCCTACGAGCAGTACTTC.

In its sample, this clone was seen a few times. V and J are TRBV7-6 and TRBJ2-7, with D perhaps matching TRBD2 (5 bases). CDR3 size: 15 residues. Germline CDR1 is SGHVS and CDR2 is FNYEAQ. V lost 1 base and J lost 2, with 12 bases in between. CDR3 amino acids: CASSLVFGRAYEQYF. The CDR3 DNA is TGTGCCAGCAGCTTAGTTTTTGGGAGAGCCTACGAGCAGTACTTC.

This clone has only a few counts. In nucleotides, the CDR3 is TGCGCCAGCAGCTACGGGACAGGAGGGTGGCAGCCCCAGCATTTT. It translates to CASSYGTGGWQPQHF. This rearrangement joins TRBV4-3 to TRBJ1-5; TRBD1 matches at 8 bases. V was pared by 5 bases and J by 7 bases, with 10 bases of the junction left unmatched. The CDR3 length is 15 residues. Germline CDR1 and CDR2: LGHNA and YSLEER.

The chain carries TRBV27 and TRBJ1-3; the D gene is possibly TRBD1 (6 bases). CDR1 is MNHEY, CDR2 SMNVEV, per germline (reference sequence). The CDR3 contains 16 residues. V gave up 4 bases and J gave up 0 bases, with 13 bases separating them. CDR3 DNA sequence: TGTGCCAGCAGTTCCGACAGGAAACTCTCTGGAAACACCATATATTTT. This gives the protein CASSSDRKLSGNTIYF.

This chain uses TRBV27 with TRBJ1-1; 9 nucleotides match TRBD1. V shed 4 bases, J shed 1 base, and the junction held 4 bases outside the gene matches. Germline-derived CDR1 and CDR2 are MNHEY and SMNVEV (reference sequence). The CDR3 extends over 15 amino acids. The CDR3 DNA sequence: TGTGCCAGCAGTTCCCCGGGACAGGGGAACACTGAAGCTTTCTTT. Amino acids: CASSSPGQGNTEAFF.

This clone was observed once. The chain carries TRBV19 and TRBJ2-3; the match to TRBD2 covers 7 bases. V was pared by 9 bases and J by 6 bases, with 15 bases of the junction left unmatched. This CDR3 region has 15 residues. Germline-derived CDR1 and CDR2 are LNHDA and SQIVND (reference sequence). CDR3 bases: TGTGCCAGCCGCCACCTGGGCGGGAGAGCGGATACGCAGTATTTT. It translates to CASRHLGGRADTQYF.

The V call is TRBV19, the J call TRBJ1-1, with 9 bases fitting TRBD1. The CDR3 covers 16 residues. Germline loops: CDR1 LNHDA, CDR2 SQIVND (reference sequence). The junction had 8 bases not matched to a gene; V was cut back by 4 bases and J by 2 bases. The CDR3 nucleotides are TGTGCCAGTAGTAAGCTAGGACAGGGGCGAAACACTGAAGCTTTCTTT. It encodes CASSKLGQGRNTEAFF.

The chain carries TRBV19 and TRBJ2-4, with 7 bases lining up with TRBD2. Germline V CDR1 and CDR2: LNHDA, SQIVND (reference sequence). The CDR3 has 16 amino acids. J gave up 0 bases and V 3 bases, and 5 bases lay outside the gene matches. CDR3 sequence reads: CASSMAGGVAKNIQYF. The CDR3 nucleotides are TGTGCCAGTAGTATGGCTGGGGGGGTAGCCAAAAACATTCAGTACTTC.